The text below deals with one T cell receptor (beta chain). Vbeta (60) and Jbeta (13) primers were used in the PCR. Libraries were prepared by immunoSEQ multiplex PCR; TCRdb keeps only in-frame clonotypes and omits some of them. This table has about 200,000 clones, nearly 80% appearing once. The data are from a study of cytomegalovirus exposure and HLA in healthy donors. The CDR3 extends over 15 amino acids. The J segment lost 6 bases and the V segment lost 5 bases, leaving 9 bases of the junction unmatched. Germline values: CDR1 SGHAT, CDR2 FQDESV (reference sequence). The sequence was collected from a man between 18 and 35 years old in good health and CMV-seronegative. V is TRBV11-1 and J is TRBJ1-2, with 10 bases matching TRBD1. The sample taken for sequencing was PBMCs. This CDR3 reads CASSRPGTGEDGYTF. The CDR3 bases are TGTGCCAGCAGCCGTCCCGGGACAGGGGAAGATGGCTACACCTTC.